These T cell receptor beta chains were read from a single sample in a study of blood T cell repertoires in COVID-19. Using immunoSEQ multiplex PCR, the repertoire was profiled, and TCRdb retains in-frame clones only, with some absent. The sample records 130,000 to 150,000 clones, around 81% being singletons. The source material was peripheral blood. Every receptor here comes from a man between 60 and 75 years old with active or convalescent COVID-19. CDR3s include the opening cysteine and the closing phenylalanine or tryptophan. A D gene is named only where the DNA matches it firmly. Clone size is given for some rows only: seen once, a few or many times, or a class if the clone is expanded.

d_call: TRBD1
v_call: TRBV11-3
j_call: TRBJ2-4
clone_size: -
cdr3_aa: CASSPGTGENIQYF
cdr3_nt: TGTGCCAGCAGCCCGGGGACAGGGGAAAACATTCAGTACTTC

d_call: -
v_call: TRBV18
j_call: TRBJ1-1
clone_size: -
cdr3_aa: CASSPAGQLNTEAFF
cdr3_nt: TGTGCCAGCTCACCTGCAGGACAGTTGAACACTGAAGCTTTCTTT

d_call: -
v_call: TRBV18
j_call: TRBJ2-7
clone_size: -
cdr3_aa: CASSLEVGGRAYEQYF
cdr3_nt: TGTGCCAGCTCACTGGAGGTCGGGGGGCGCGCCTACGAGCAGTACTTC

d_call: TRBD2
v_call: TRBV9
j_call: TRBJ2-2
clone_size: -
cdr3_aa: CASTTLAEGYTGELFF
cdr3_nt: TGTGCCAGCACCACACTAGCGGAGGGGTACACCGGGGAGCTGTTTTTT

d_call: TRBD2
v_call: TRBV11-3
j_call: TRBJ2-3
clone_size: few
cdr3_aa: CASSQGGGRGQDTQYF
cdr3_nt: TGTGCCAGCAGCCAAGGGGGCGGGAGGGGGCAAGATACGCAGTATTTT

d_call: TRBD1
v_call: TRBV12-3/TRBV12-4
j_call: TRBJ1-2
clone_size: -
cdr3_aa: CASSVGQGDGYTF
cdr3_nt: TGTGCCAGCAGTGTGGGACAGGGAGATGGCTACACCTTC

d_call: -
v_call: TRBV21-1
j_call: TRBJ2-1
clone_size: many
cdr3_aa: CASSKGRDSDNEQFF
cdr3_nt: TGTGCCAGCAGCAAAGGTCGGGACTCCGACAATGAGCAGTTCTTC

d_call: TRBD1
v_call: TRBV9
j_call: TRBJ2-5
clone_size: -
cdr3_aa: CASSAPGQEETQYF
cdr3_nt: TGTGCCAGCAGCGCTCCGGGACAGGAAGAGACCCAGTACTTC

d_call: TRBD1
v_call: TRBV29-1
j_call: TRBJ1-5
clone_size: -
cdr3_aa: CSAGQGNQPQHF
cdr3_nt: TGCAGCGCGGGACAGGGAAACCAGCCCCAGCATTTT

d_call: -
v_call: TRBV4-1
j_call: TRBJ2-1
clone_size: -
cdr3_aa: CASSQRGSDRNEQFF
cdr3_nt: TGCGCCAGCAGCCAACGGGGGAGTGATCGCAATGAGCAGTTCTTC

d_call: -
v_call: TRBV12-3/TRBV12-4
j_call: TRBJ2-2
clone_size: -
cdr3_aa: CASSGDYTGELFF
cdr3_nt: TGTGCCAGCAGCGGGGATTACACCGGGGAGCTGTTTTTT

d_call: -
v_call: TRBV9
j_call: TRBJ1-2
clone_size: -
cdr3_aa: CASSVQQGYGYTF
cdr3_nt: TGTGCCAGCAGCGTCCAGCAGGGCTATGGCTACACCTTC